A selection of T cell receptor beta chains follows, all from one sample in a study of beta chain features in type 1 diabetes. The protocol was immunoSEQ multiplex PCR, while the TCRdb copy is restricted to in-frame clones and leaves out a portion. The sample has 250,000 to 400,000 clones, 14% seen once. The material sequenced was central memory CD4+ T cells from blood. The receptors stem from a man aged 25 to 40 in good health. Both conserved end residues are part of each CDR3. Each record gives: V gene, J gene, clone size, D gene, CDR3 DNA, CDR3 protein. A D gene is named only where the DNA matches it firmly. Rows give clone size only sometimes, using once, few, many, or a class for an expanded clone.

v_call: TRBV19
j_call: TRBJ2-2
clone_size: NA
d_call: NA
cdr3_nt: TGTGCCAGTAGTCCACAGAACACCGGGGAGCTGTTTTTT
cdr3_aa: CASSPQNTGELFF

v_call: TRBV29-1
j_call: TRBJ2-1
clone_size: NA
d_call: NA
cdr3_nt: TGCAGCGTTGGGGGGGGACAGAGATCATACAATGAGCAGTTCTTC
cdr3_aa: CSVGGGQRSYNEQFF

v_call: TRBV4-3
j_call: TRBJ1-5
clone_size: NA
d_call: NA
cdr3_nt: TGCGCCAGCAGCCAAGATGGGGGAGGGTATCAGCCCCAGCATTTT
cdr3_aa: CASSQDGGGYQPQHF

v_call: TRBV18
j_call: TRBJ1-5
clone_size: NA
d_call: NA
cdr3_nt: TGTGCCAGCTCACGCGGACGAGGGGATCAGCCCCAGCATTTT
cdr3_aa: CASSRGRGDQPQHF

v_call: TRBV7-2
j_call: TRBJ1-1
clone_size: few
d_call: NA
cdr3_nt: TGTGCCAGCAGCTTAGGTGTCGGGGGGGAAGCTTTCTTT
cdr3_aa: CASSLGVGGEAFF

v_call: TRBV19
j_call: TRBJ1-5
clone_size: NA
d_call: TRBD1
cdr3_nt: TGTGCCAGTAGTGCCAACAGGGGATCTGGGTCTCAGCCCCAGCATTTT
cdr3_aa: CASSANRGSGSQPQHF

v_call: TRBV6-5
j_call: TRBJ2-4
clone_size: NA
d_call: NA
cdr3_nt: TGTGCCAGCAGTTACAGTCCCCTAGCCAAAAACATTCAGTACTTC
cdr3_aa: CASSYSPLAKNIQYF

v_call: TRBV5-6
j_call: TRBJ2-5
clone_size: few
d_call: TRBD1
cdr3_nt: TGTGCCAGCACCAAGGGGACAGGGGGTGTTTCGGAGACCCAGTACTTC
cdr3_aa: CASTKGTGGVSETQYF

v_call: TRBV9
j_call: TRBJ1-2
clone_size: few
d_call: NA
cdr3_nt: TGTGCCAGCAGCAGGGACTATGGCTACACCTTC
cdr3_aa: CASSRDYGYTF

v_call: TRBV18
j_call: TRBJ2-4
clone_size: NA
d_call: NA
cdr3_nt: TGTGCCAGCTCACTCTTTTCGACAGCTACCAAAAACATTCAGTACTTC
cdr3_aa: CASSLFSTATKNIQYF

v_call: TRBV5-1
j_call: TRBJ1-1
clone_size: NA
d_call: NA
cdr3_nt: TGCGCCAGCAGCCTATTTGGCAAAATGAACACTGAAGCTTTCTTT
cdr3_aa: CASSLFGKMNTEAFF

v_call: TRBV2
j_call: TRBJ2-1
clone_size: few
d_call: NA
cdr3_nt: TGTGCCAGCAGTGCCGGGACATACAATGAGCAGTTCTTC
cdr3_aa: CASSAGTYNEQFF

v_call: TRBV18
j_call: TRBJ1-1
clone_size: NA
d_call: NA
cdr3_nt: TGTGCCAGCTCACCCCGGTCGAGGGGAACTGAAGCTTTCTTT
cdr3_aa: CASSPRSRGTEAFF

v_call: TRBV7-2
j_call: TRBJ1-4
clone_size: NA
d_call: NA
cdr3_nt: TGTGCCAGCAGCTTCCGGGGGCCTAATGAAAAACTGTTTTTT
cdr3_aa: CASSFRGPNEKLFF

v_call: TRBV6-1
j_call: TRBJ2-5
clone_size: few
d_call: NA
cdr3_nt: TGTGCCAGCAGGTGGGCGAGGACAGCTCAAGAGACCCAGTACTTC
cdr3_aa: CASRWARTAQETQYF

v_call: TRBV29-1
j_call: TRBJ1-3
clone_size: few
d_call: NA
cdr3_nt: TGCAGCGTTGGCAGTCACGGCGTGTTTGGAAACACCATATATTTT
cdr3_aa: CSVGSHGVFGNTIYF

v_call: TRBV30
j_call: TRBJ1-1
clone_size: NA
d_call: NA
cdr3_nt: TGTGCCTGGATAAGGGACACTGAAGCTTTCTTT
cdr3_aa: CAWIRDTEAFF

v_call: TRBV11-2
j_call: TRBJ2-5
clone_size: NA
d_call: TRBD2
cdr3_nt: TGTGCCAGCAGCTTAATCCGGGGGGGTTCCACGGGTGAGACCCAGTACTTC
cdr3_aa: CASSLIRGGSTGETQYF

v_call: TRBV5-1
j_call: TRBJ1-1
clone_size: few
d_call: NA
cdr3_nt: TGCGCCAGCAGCTTGGGGGGACAAACACCTAACACTGAAGCTTTCTTT
cdr3_aa: CASSLGGQTPNTEAFF

v_call: TRBV7-8
j_call: TRBJ2-1
clone_size: NA
d_call: NA
cdr3_nt: TGTGCCAGCAGCTCGGCGACCGGTGAGCAGTTCTTC
cdr3_aa: CASSSATGEQFF

v_call: TRBV6-1
j_call: TRBJ1-2
clone_size: NA
d_call: NA
cdr3_nt: TGTGCCAGCGCTATGACCTATGGCTACACCTTC
cdr3_aa: CASAMTYGYTF

v_call: TRBV4-3
j_call: TRBJ2-5
clone_size: NA
d_call: NA
cdr3_nt: TGCGCCAGCAGCCAAGAGGACTCAGGACAAGAGACCCAGTACTTC
cdr3_aa: CASSQEDSGQETQYF

v_call: TRBV11-2
j_call: TRBJ2-3
clone_size: NA
d_call: NA
cdr3_nt: TGTGCCAGCAGCCCCCGAAGGACAGATACGCAGTATTTT
cdr3_aa: CASSPRRTDTQYF

v_call: TRBV6-6
j_call: TRBJ2-5
clone_size: NA
d_call: TRBD2
cdr3_nt: TGTGCCAGCAGTTACTCTCCCAGCGGGGTGGAGACCCAGTACTTC
cdr3_aa: CASSYSPSGVETQYF

v_call: TRBV7-9
j_call: TRBJ2-1
clone_size: few
d_call: NA
cdr3_nt: TGTGCTAGCAGCTTAATTAGCGGTGAGCAGTTCTTC
cdr3_aa: CASSLISGEQFF

v_call: TRBV29-1
j_call: TRBJ1-1
clone_size: few
d_call: TRBD1
cdr3_nt: TGCAGCGTTGTTTGGACAGGGGGCTCTGAAGCTTTCTTT
cdr3_aa: CSVVWTGGSEAFF

v_call: TRBV29-1
j_call: TRBJ1-6
clone_size: NA
d_call: NA
cdr3_nt: TGCAGCGTTGCGCATGCCGGCGGGAATTCACCCCTCCACTTT
cdr3_aa: CSVAHAGGNSPLHF

v_call: TRBV7-6
j_call: TRBJ2-1
clone_size: few
d_call: TRBD2
cdr3_nt: TGTGCCAGCAGCGGAGGGACTAGCGGGGTTGATGAGCAGTTCTTC
cdr3_aa: CASSGGTSGVDEQFF

v_call: TRBV2
j_call: TRBJ2-1
clone_size: many
d_call: NA
cdr3_nt: TGTGCCAGCAGGCTGACCCTAGCCAGGGAGCAGTTCTTC
cdr3_aa: CASRLTLAREQFF

v_call: TRBV19
j_call: TRBJ2-5
clone_size: few
d_call: NA
cdr3_nt: TGTGCCAGTAGCAACCTCGCCGGGGAAACACAAGAGACCCAGTACTTC
cdr3_aa: CASSNLAGETQETQYF

v_call: TRBV7-9
j_call: TRBJ1-4
clone_size: NA
d_call: TRBD1
cdr3_nt: TGTGCCAGCAGCCCCGGACAGGGGAGGGAAAAACTGTTTTTT
cdr3_aa: CASSPGQGREKLFF

v_call: TRBV6-1
j_call: TRBJ2-5
clone_size: NA
d_call: NA
cdr3_nt: TGTGCCAGTCGGGGAAACTTAGAGACCCAGTACTTC
cdr3_aa: CASRGNLETQYF

v_call: TRBV2
j_call: TRBJ2-1
clone_size: NA
d_call: TRBD2
cdr3_nt: TGTGCCAGCAGCGTAGCGGGGAGGGCCTCTGAGCAGTTCTTC
cdr3_aa: CASSVAGRASEQFF

v_call: TRBV27
j_call: TRBJ2-5
clone_size: few
d_call: NA
cdr3_nt: TGTGCCAGCAGTTCCAACGTCAAGCGGGAGACCCAGTACTTC
cdr3_aa: CASSSNVKRETQYF

v_call: TRBV7-8
j_call: TRBJ2-5
clone_size: NA
d_call: NA
cdr3_nt: TGTGCCAGCAGCTTTCGGGGGTCGGAGACCCAGTACTTC
cdr3_aa: CASSFRGSETQYF

v_call: TRBV6-1
j_call: TRBJ1-1
clone_size: NA
d_call: NA
cdr3_nt: TGTGCCAGCAGTGACCTTACAGGGGAAGCTTTCTTT
cdr3_aa: CASSDLTGEAFF

v_call: TRBV7-3
j_call: TRBJ2-3
clone_size: few
d_call: TRBD2
cdr3_nt: TGTGCCAGCAGCAAAGCGGCTAGCGGGAGGGATACGCAGTATTTT
cdr3_aa: CASSKAASGRDTQYF

v_call: TRBV21-1
j_call: TRBJ2-5
clone_size: few
d_call: NA
cdr3_nt: TGTGCCAGCAGCAAGCCTTCCCCGGGACAGACACAAGAGACCCAGTACTTC
cdr3_aa: CASSKPSPGQTQETQYF

v_call: TRBV7-8
j_call: TRBJ2-3
clone_size: few
d_call: TRBD1
cdr3_nt: TGTGCCAGCAGCGTGAGAAGGACAGGGCTGAGAGATACGCAGTATTTT
cdr3_aa: CASSVRRTGLRDTQYF

v_call: TRBV29-1
j_call: TRBJ2-5
clone_size: few
d_call: NA
cdr3_nt: TGCAGCGGTGCCGGGATCAGCCAAGAGACCCAGTACTTC
cdr3_aa: CSGAGISQETQYF

v_call: TRBV4-3
j_call: TRBJ2-7
clone_size: NA
d_call: TRBD1
cdr3_nt: TGCGCCAGCAGCCAAGACCGGGACAGCCCCTACGAGCAGTACTTC
cdr3_aa: CASSQDRDSPYEQYF

v_call: TRBV18
j_call: TRBJ2-1
clone_size: NA
d_call: NA
cdr3_nt: TGTGCCAGCTCACCAGGGACGGATCACAATGAGCAGTTCTTC
cdr3_aa: CASSPGTDHNEQFF

v_call: TRBV5-8
j_call: TRBJ2-5
clone_size: few
d_call: NA
cdr3_nt: TGTGCCAGCAGCGCAAAAGAGACCCAGTACTTC
cdr3_aa: CASSAKETQYF

v_call: TRBV2
j_call: TRBJ1-5
clone_size: NA
d_call: NA
cdr3_nt: TGTGCCAGCAGAGTCCGGGACCCCTATCCCCAGCATTTT
cdr3_aa: CASRVRDPYPQHF

v_call: TRBV6-6
j_call: TRBJ2-7
clone_size: NA
d_call: TRBD1
cdr3_nt: TGTGCCAGCAGTTTAGGACAGGGGGCCATCTACGAGCAGTACTTC
cdr3_aa: CASSLGQGAIYEQYF

v_call: TRBV4-1
j_call: TRBJ2-3
clone_size: NA
d_call: TRBD2
cdr3_nt: TGCGCCAGCAGCCAAGATAGGAGCGGGTCGAGCGGGGGTACGCAGTATTTT
cdr3_aa: CASSQDRSGSSGGTQYF

v_call: TRBV6-1
j_call: TRBJ2-1
clone_size: NA
d_call: NA
cdr3_nt: TGTGCCAGCAGTGAAGCGGATTTAGAATACAATGAGCAGTTCTTC
cdr3_aa: CASSEADLEYNEQFF

v_call: TRBV4-1
j_call: TRBJ1-1
clone_size: few
d_call: NA
cdr3_nt: TGCGCCAGCAGCCAAGATCTACAGAACACTGAAGCTTTCTTT
cdr3_aa: CASSQDLQNTEAFF

v_call: TRBV7-2
j_call: TRBJ2-3
clone_size: few
d_call: TRBD2
cdr3_nt: TGTGCCAGCAGCCGGCCCTCAGAGCGGGAGCATAAGGATACGCAGTATTTT
cdr3_aa: CASSRPSEREHKDTQYF

v_call: TRBV27
j_call: TRBJ2-1
clone_size: few
d_call: NA
cdr3_nt: TGTGCCAGCAGTTTACGGGTGCCCTTGAATGAGCAGTTCTTC
cdr3_aa: CASSLRVPLNEQFF

v_call: TRBV7-2
j_call: TRBJ2-5
clone_size: NA
d_call: NA
cdr3_nt: TGTGCCAGCAGCTTAGCTGGGGGCGGAGAGACCCAGTACTTC
cdr3_aa: CASSLAGGGETQYF